Each of the 17 T cell receptor beta chains below was sequenced from the same sample in a study of CD8 T cells in ankylosing spondylitis. TCRdb reprocessed the 5' RACE reads with MiXCR, giving one entry per CDR3 protein. The data hold roughly 100,000 distinct CDR3 sequences, with nearly 25% observed a single time. The specimen sequenced was synovial fluid, either unsorted or a sorted T cell fraction (not recorded which). The source of these receptors is a male donor with ankylosing spondylitis.

This clonotype has more than one count but fewer than ten. The chain links TRBV7-9 to TRBJ2-7; maybe TRBD1 (5 bases). The CDR3 spans 15 residues. V lost 0 bases to trimming and J lost 0 bases, with 9 bases between them. Germline V gene sequence: CDR1 SEHNR, CDR2 FQNEAQ (reference sequence). The CDR3 DNA is TGTGCCAGCAGCTTAGCCTCGACAGCCTCCTACGAGCAGTACTTC. It codes for CASSLASTASYEQYF.

This clonotype was observed at least ten times. V gene TRBV18 combines with J gene TRBJ2-7; the D gene is possibly TRBD1 (6 bases). V lost 6 bases, J lost 3 bases, and 12 bases lay in between. The CDR3 has 13 residues. The germline V gene encodes CDR1 KGHSH and CDR2 LQKENI. The CDR3 loop is CASSAGVGYEQYV. In nucleotides, the CDR3 is TGTGCCAGCTCCGCAGGGGTTGGCTACGAGCAGTACGTC.

This clonotype was counted between two and nine times. This chain joins TRBV25-1 and TRBJ1-4; weak D call: TRBD1 (6 bases). V was clipped by 6 bases and J by 11 bases, with 13 bases between them. Germline V lookup: CDR1 MGHDK, CDR2 SYGVNS. The length of the CDR3 is 12 residues. The CDR3 nucleotides read TGTGCCAGCAGCCAGGGGAGTTACAAACTGTTTTTT. Protein sequence: CASSQGSYKLFF.

This clonotype was observed at least ten times. Sequence at one end of the junction differs from germline and may be a read error. This sequence joins TRBV12-3 or TRBV12-4 and TRBJ2-5; the D is unclear. The CDR3 spans 11 residues. CDR3 residues: CASSLQETQYF. The CDR3, as DNA: TGCGCCAGCAGCTTACAAGAGACCCAGTACTTC.

This clonotype was seen ten or more times. This sequence joins TRBV6-1 and TRBJ2-6, with TRBD1 as a possible D gene (6 bases). CDR3 length: 16 residues. V was clipped by 6 bases and J by 0 bases, with 12 bases between them. Germline loops: CDR1 MNHNS, CDR2 SASEGT. The CDR3 loop is CASRFRGGSGANVLTF. CDR3 bases: TGTGCCAGCAGATTCAGGGGTGGCTCTGGGGCCAACGTCCTGACTTTC.

V usage is TRBV24-1 and J usage is TRBJ2-5; 11 nucleotides match TRBD2. Germline V gene data show CDR1 as KGHDR and CDR2 as SFDVKD. With V trimmed by 4 bases and J by 4 bases, 13 bases remained unmatched. The CDR3 totals 18 residues. In DNA, the CDR3 is TGTGCCACCAGTGACTCTCTAGCGGGAGGCTCCAAAAGAGAGACCCAGTACTTC. Protein sequence: CATSDSLAGGSKRETQYF.

This clonotype was seen ten or more times. The CDR3: CASSDFNDNQPQHF. CDR3 DNA sequence: TGTGCCAGCAGTGATTTTAATGATAATCAGCCCCAGCATTTT. This rearrangement joins TRBV25-1 to TRBJ1-5; no firm D call. The CDR3 length is 14 residues. The V and J ends lost 3 bases and 4 bases respectively, with 10 bases between them. Germline CDR1 MGHDK, CDR2 SYGVNS.

The chain links TRBV19 to TRBJ2-7; 9 positions match TRBD1. Trimming cost V 6 bases and J 6 bases; bases outside gene matches: 12. CDR1 is LNHDA, CDR2 SQIVND, per germline (reference sequence). The CDR3 has 15 amino acids. DNA for the CDR3: TGTGCCAGTAGCGCATCCTTGGACAGGGGCGGCGAGCAGTACGTC. Translation: CASSASLDRGGEQYV.

This clonotype has just a few counts. J is TRBJ2-6 and V is TRBV7-8; possible D gene TRBD2, 6 bases. Germline assignment: CDR1 SGHVS and CDR2 FQNEAQ. This CDR3 region has 18 residues. The V and J ends lost 5 bases and 4 bases respectively, with 21 bases between them. CDR3 nucleotide sequence: TGTGCCAGCAGCACCCCGGGACTTTACATTGGGGGGGCCAACGTCCTGACTTTC. Its protein is CASSTPGLYIGGANVLTF. The variable domain in full, completed from reference TRBV7-8 and TRBJ2-6, reads GAGVSQSPRYKVAKRGQDVALRCDPISGHVSLFWYQQALGQGPEFLTYFQNEAQLDKSGLPSDRFFAERPEGSVSTLKIQRTQQEDSAVYLCASSTPGLYIGGANVLTFGAGSRLTVL.

This clonotype was observed a handful of times. The CDR3 nucleotides are TGCGCCAGCCGACCGGGTCTGGGGCACAATGAGCAGTTCTTC. It translates to CASRPGLGHNEQFF. This chain connects TRBV5-1 to TRBJ2-1, with D possibly matching TRBD1 (5 bases). Germline CDR1 reads SGHRS; CDR2 reads YFSETQ. Trimming removed 7 bases at V and 5 bases at J, with 16 bases between. This CDR3 contains 14 residues.

This clonotype was observed a handful of times. The CDR3 DNA is TGTGCCAGCAGTTACGGTCGGGGGAACACTGAAGCTTTCTTT. Translated, it gives CASSYGRGNTEAFF. The gene calls are TRBV6-5 and TRBJ1-1; no clear D gene. Germline V lookup: CDR1 MNHEY, CDR2 SVGAGI. The CDR3 runs to 14 residues. Trimming took 2 bases from V and 1 from J, leaving 8 bases between them.

V usage is TRBV5-1 and J usage is TRBJ2-5; D remains ambiguous. This CDR3 contains 14 residues. V gave up 0 bases and J gave up 0 bases, with 6 bases separating them. Germline-derived CDR1 and CDR2 are SGHRS and YFSETQ. The CDR3 nucleotides are TGCGCCAGCAGCTTGGTTGCGTACCAAGAGACCCAGTACTTC. It encodes CASSLVAYQETQYF.

The V call is TRBV7-2, the J call TRBJ2-3, with TRBD1 identical over 7 bases. The CDR3 is 16 residues long. Trimming removed 7 bases from V and 6 bases from J; junction bases left unmatched: 16. Germline CDR1 reads SGHTA; CDR2 reads FQGNSA. In DNA, the CDR3 is TGTGCCAGCAAACTGGGCCCGGGACAGAGTTTGGATACGCAGTATTTT. Translation: CASKLGPGQSLDTQYF.

The CDR3 DNA reads TGTGCCAGCAGCCCTGACAGGGGGTTCTACAATGAGCAGTTCTTC. This translates into CASSPDRGFYNEQFF. The chain joins TRBV11-2 to TRBJ2-1; TRBD1 matches at 9 bases. Trimming took 5 bases from V and 3 from J; bases not matched to a gene: 5. The CDR3 spans 15 residues. CDR1 is SGHAT and CDR2 is FQNNGV in the germline V gene. Variable domain in full (rest from reference TRBV11-2 and TRBJ2-1): EAGVAQSPRYKIIEKRQSVAFWCNPISGHATLYWYQQILGQGPKLLIQFQNNGVVDDSQLPKDRFSAERLKGVDSTLKIQPAKLEDSAVYLCASSPDRGFYNEQFFGPGTRLTVL.

The chain employs TRBV10-1 and TRBJ2-3, with 7 bases fitting TRBD1. This CDR3 contains 18 residues. V dropped 3 bases and J dropped 1; count of bases not matched to a gene: 13. CDR1 is WNHNN and CDR2 is SYGVQD in the germline V gene (reference sequence). The CDR3 region is CASSDLGGRRSRTDTQYF. In DNA, the CDR3 is TGCGCCAGCAGTGATCTAGGGGGCCGTCGATCTCGCACAGATACGCAGTATTTT.

J is TRBJ1-1 and V is TRBV18; TRBD1 agrees at 8 bases. This CDR3 has 14 residues. The junction had 12 bases not matched to a gene; V was cut back by 5 bases and J by 10 bases. Germline V gives CDR1 KGHSH, CDR2 LQKENI. For the CDR3, the DNA is TGTGCCAGCTCATCCGGACAGGGCCTACAGGGAGCTTTCTTT. Its protein product is CASSSGQGLQGAFF.

The chain uses TRBV2 and TRBJ1-1; 7 nucleotides agree with TRBD1. In germline, CDR1 is SNHLY, CDR2 FYNNEI. The CDR3 sequence is 13 residues long. V shed 5 bases and J 7 bases; nucleotides not matched to a gene: 7. CDR3 nucleotide sequence: TGTGCCAGCAGTAAAGGGCAGGGGGTTGAAGCTTTCTTT. It translates to CASSKGQGVEAFF.